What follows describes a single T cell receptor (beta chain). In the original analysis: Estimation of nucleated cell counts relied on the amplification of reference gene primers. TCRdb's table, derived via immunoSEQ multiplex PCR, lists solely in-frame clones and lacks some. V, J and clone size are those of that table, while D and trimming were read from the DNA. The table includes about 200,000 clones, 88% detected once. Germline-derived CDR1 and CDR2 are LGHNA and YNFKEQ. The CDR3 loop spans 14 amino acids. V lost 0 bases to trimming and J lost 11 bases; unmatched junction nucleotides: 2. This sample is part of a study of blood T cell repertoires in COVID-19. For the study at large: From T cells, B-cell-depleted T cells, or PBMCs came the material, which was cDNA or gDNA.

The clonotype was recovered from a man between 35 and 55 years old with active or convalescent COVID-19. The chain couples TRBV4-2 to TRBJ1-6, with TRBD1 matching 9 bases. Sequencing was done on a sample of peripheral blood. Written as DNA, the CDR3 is TGTGCCAGCAGCCAAGAAGGGACAGGGACACCCCTCCACTTT. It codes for CASSQEGTGTPLHF.